This T cell receptor beta chain was found in a study of CD8 T cells in Susac syndrome. Whole-study findings and limits: TCR sequencing and HLA analysis covered a relatively small number of individuals.

CDR1 and CDR2 from the germline V gene are LGHDT and YNNKEL (reference sequence). V was pared by 0 bases and J by 0 bases, with 12 bases between. The CDR3 is 17 amino acids. After extraction with the RNeasy kit, about 0.45 to 1 ug of the RNA was reverse transcribed using random hexamers. TCRdb re-derived calls from the immunoSEQ multiplex PCR reads in MiXCR, one entry per CDR3 protein. This sample has approximately 70,000 distinct CDR3 sequences, with 85% to 95% found just once. Concerning this clonotype itself: Antigen specificity is unknown.

This sequence originates from a human donor in good health. The chain couples TRBV3-1 to TRBJ1-5; possible D gene TRBD1, 6 bases. The sample consisted of CD8+ T cells from PBMCs. CDR3 DNA sequence: TGTGCCAGCAGCCAAGATAGTGGGGGCCTTAGCAATCAGCCCCAGCATTTT. Protein: CASSQDSGGLSNQPQHF.